These T cell receptor beta chains were read from a single sample in a study of CD8 T cells in Susac syndrome. TCRdb used MiXCR to reprocess the immunoSEQ multiplex PCR reads, holding one entry per CDR3 protein. The sample has roughly 120,000 distinct CDR3 sequences; more than 90% are singletons. Material for sequencing was CD4+ T cells from PBMCs. All receptors derive from a human donor in good health. Each CDR3 is given with its conserved first and last residue. D genes are given only for firm matches. Where a row states a size, it is once, few, many or the class of an expanded clone; other rows omit it.

TRBD2	NA	TRBV20-1	TRBJ2-1	CSRTTSANEQFF
NA	NA	TRBV12-3/TRBV12-4	TRBJ2-5	CASSPGPGIQYF
TRBD2	NA	TRBV15	TRBJ2-7	CATSRGLAETYEQYF
TRBD1	NA	TRBV28	TRBJ2-1	CASRGTGFYNEQFF
NA	NA	TRBV12-3/TRBV12-4	TRBJ1-2	CASSLGAGGYTF
TRBD1	NA	TRBV3-1	TRBJ1-2	CASSQELRGRDGYTF
NA	NA	TRBV2	TRBJ2-4	CASSEATASTGIQYF
NA	NA	TRBV29-1	TRBJ1-1	CSSHFGSEAFF
NA	NA	TRBV18	TRBJ1-1	CASSPRALRNTEAFF
NA	few	TRBV29-1	TRBJ2-3	CSVDEGSTDTQYF
TRBD1	NA	TRBV5-6	TRBJ1-1	CASSDGTGVTEAFF
NA	NA	TRBV6-2/TRBV6-3	TRBJ1-1	CASSRGSRAGTEAFF
TRBD1	NA	TRBV7-2	TRBJ1-4	CASSLATGVREKLFF
TRBD1	NA	TRBV18	TRBJ2-7	CASSQETQGSGEQYF
TRBD1	NA	TRBV29-1	TRBJ1-1	CSVQRGTGDTEVFF
NA	NA	TRBV18	TRBJ2-7	CASSPREYPAYEQYF
NA	once	TRBV2	TRBJ2-7	CASRLDFSYEQYF
NA	once	TRBV5-1	TRBJ1-1	CASSLDGQNTEAFF
NA	NA	TRBV21-1	TRBJ2-3	CASEGQTTPDTQYF
TRBD1	NA	TRBV20-1	TRBJ2-7	CSARAWGRGSDEQYF
NA	NA	TRBV20-1	TRBJ2-7	CSARRTASSYEQYF
NA	NA	TRBV25-1	TRBJ2-3	CASVDPSTDTQYF
NA	NA	TRBV4-1	TRBJ2-2	CASRLRVTGELFF
NA	NA	TRBV5-4	TRBJ1-1	CASSDGRPRRATEAFF
NA	NA	TRBV30	TRBJ1-2	CAWSVGLGYTF
NA	NA	TRBV29-1	TRBJ2-7	CSVVATPPGQYF
NA	NA	TRBV5-1	TRBJ2-7	CASSLVKGFDEQYF
NA	NA	TRBV5-1	TRBJ2-3	CASSLAQDGDTQYF
NA	once	TRBV5-5	TRBJ2-3	CASSDHSGNTDTQYF
NA	NA	TRBV18	TRBJ2-7	CASSDGQVYEQYF
TRBD2	NA	TRBV7-9	TRBJ2-1	CASSQRWGLGYNEQFF
NA	NA	TRBV5-6	TRBJ2-6	CASSLVAGANVLTF
NA	NA	TRBV12-3/TRBV12-4	TRBJ1-5	CASSLNSGTPQHF
TRBD1	NA	TRBV29-1	TRBJ2-2	CSVEDRGPNTGELFF
NA	NA	TRBV13	TRBJ2-7	CASSPGLGGKVYEQYF
TRBD2	NA	TRBV20-1	TRBJ2-7	CSASLTSGAEQYF
TRBD1	few	TRBV18	TRBJ1-5	CASSHLPGRQGVNQPQHF
NA	NA	TRBV6-1	TRBJ1-3	CASSQGLLSSGNTIYF
TRBD1	NA	TRBV29-1	TRBJ2-6	CSAPDRASGANVLTF
NA	NA	TRBV12-3/TRBV12-4	TRBJ2-5	CASSSGLNQETQYF
TRBD1	few	TRBV4-1	TRBJ1-1	CASSLGGQIIGGEAFF
NA	NA	TRBV20-1	TRBJ2-5	CSARIQETQYF
NA	NA	TRBV19	TRBJ2-1	CASSHNQRQALPNEQFF